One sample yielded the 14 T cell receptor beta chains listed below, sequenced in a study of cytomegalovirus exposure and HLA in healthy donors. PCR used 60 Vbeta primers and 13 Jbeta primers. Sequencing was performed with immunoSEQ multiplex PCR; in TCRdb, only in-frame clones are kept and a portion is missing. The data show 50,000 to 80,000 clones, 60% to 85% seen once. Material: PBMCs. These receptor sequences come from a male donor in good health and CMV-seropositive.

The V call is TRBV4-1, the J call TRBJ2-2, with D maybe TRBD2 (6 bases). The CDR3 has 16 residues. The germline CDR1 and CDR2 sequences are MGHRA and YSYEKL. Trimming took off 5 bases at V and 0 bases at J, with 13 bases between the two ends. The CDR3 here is CASSSATGANTGELFF. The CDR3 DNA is TGCGCCAGCAGCTCCGCCACGGGGGCGAACACCGGGGAGCTGTTTTTT.

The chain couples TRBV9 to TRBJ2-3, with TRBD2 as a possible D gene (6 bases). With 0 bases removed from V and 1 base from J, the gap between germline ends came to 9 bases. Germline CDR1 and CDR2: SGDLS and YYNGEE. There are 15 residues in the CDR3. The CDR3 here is CASSVAGGGTDTQYF. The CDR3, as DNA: TGTGCCAGCAGCGTAGCAGGCGGGGGCACAGATACGCAGTATTTT.

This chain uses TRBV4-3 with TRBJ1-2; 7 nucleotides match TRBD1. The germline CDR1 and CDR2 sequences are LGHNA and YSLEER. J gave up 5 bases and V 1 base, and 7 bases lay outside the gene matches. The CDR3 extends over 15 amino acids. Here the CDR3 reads CASSQGPDRVYGYTF. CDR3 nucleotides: TGCGCCAGCAGCCAAGGCCCTGACAGGGTGTATGGCTACACCTTC.

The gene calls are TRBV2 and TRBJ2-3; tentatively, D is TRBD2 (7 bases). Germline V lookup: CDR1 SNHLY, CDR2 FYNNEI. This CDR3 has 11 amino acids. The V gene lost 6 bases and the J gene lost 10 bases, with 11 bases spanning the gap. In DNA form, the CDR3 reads TGTGCCAGCAGGGGGGGGGCTGCGCAGTATTTT. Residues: CASRGGAAQYF.

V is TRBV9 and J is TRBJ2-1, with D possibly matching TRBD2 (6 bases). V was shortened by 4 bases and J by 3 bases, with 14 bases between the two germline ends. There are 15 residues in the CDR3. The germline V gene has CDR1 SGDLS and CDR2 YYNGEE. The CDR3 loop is CASSPEQGGYNEQFF. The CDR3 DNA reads TGTGCCAGCAGCCCAGAGCAGGGAGGCTACAATGAGCAGTTCTTC.

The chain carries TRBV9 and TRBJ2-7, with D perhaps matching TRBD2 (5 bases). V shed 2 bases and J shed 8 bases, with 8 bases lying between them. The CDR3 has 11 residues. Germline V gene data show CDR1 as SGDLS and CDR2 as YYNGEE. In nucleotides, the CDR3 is TGTGCCAGCAGCGTTCCCGGGAAGCAGTACTTC. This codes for CASSVPGKQYF.

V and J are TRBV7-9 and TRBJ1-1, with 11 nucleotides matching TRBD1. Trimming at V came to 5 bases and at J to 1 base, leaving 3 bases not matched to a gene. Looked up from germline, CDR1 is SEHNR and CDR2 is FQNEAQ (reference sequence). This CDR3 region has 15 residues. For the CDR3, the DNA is TGTGCCAGCAGCCCTGGGACAGGGGGGAACACTGAAGCTTTCTTT. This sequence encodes CASSPGTGGNTEAFF.

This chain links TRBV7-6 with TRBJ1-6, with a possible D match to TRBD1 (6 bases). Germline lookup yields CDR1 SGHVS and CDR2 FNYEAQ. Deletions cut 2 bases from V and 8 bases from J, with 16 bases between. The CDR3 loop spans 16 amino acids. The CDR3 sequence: CASSLIVGTRDSPLHF. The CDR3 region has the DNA TGTGCCAGCAGCTTAATCGTCGGGACAAGAGATTCACCCCTCCACTTT.

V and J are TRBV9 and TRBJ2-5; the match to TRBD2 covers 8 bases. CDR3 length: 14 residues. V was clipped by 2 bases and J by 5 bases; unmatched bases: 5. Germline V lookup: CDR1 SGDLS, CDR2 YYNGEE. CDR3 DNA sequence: TGTGCCAGCAGCGTCGGGGGGGAGGGGGAGACCCAGTACTTC. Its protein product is CASSVGGEGETQYF. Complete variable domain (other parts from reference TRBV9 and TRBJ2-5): DSGVTQTPKHLITATGQRVTLRCSPRSGDLSVYWYQQSLDQGLQFLIQYYNGEERAKGNILERFSAQQFPDLHSELNLSSLELGDSALYFCASSVGGEGETQYFGPGTRLLVL.

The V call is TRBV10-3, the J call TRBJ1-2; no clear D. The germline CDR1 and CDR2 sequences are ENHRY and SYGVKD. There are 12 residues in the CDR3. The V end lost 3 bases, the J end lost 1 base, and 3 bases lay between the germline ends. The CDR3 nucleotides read TGTGCCATCAGTGACAGTAACTATGGCTACACCTTC. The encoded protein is CAISDSNYGYTF.

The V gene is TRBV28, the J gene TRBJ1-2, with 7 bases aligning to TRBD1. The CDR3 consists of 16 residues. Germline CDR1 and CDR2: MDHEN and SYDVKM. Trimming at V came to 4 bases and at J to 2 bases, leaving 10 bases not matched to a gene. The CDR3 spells CASSSTTRRGNYGYTF. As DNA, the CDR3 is TGTGCCAGCAGTTCTACAACCCGCAGGGGGAACTATGGCTACACCTTC.

The CDR3 DNA sequence: TGTGCCAGCAGTTGGGGACTAGCGGGGGAAGAGACCCAGTACTTC. Amino acids: CASSWGLAGEETQYF. The genes are TRBV11-2 and TRBJ2-5; TRBD2 aligns across 14 bases. There are 15 residues in the CDR3. V lost 6 bases and J lost 3; bases outside the gene matches: 3. Looked up from germline, CDR1 is SGHAT and CDR2 is FQNNGV.

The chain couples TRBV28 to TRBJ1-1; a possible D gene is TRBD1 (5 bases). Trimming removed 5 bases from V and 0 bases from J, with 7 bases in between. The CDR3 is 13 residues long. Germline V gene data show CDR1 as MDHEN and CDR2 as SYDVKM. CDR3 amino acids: CASSRGVNTEAFF. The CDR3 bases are TGTGCCAGCAGTCGGGGGGTGAACACTGAAGCTTTCTTT.

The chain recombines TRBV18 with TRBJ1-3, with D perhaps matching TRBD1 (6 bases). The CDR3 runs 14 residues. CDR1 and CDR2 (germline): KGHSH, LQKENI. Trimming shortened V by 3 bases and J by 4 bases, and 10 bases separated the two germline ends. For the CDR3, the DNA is TGTGCCAGCTCACCCGGGGGGCTCGGAAACACCATATATTTT. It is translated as CASSPGGLGNTIYF.